One TCR beta chain is described in this entry. This clone was seen repeatedly, ten times or more. There is no known antigen for this receptor. No per-base quality is available; no much larger clone lies one base away. Inclusive of the bounding cysteine and phenylalanine, the CDR3 is 15 residues long. CDR3 DNA only is kept here, 45 bases in frame from base 1. According to the germline V gene, CDR1 reads MDHEN and CDR2 reads SYDVKM. At the junction V is shortened by 2 bases and J by 8 bases; bases outside the gene matches: 4. Genomic DNA was used for TRB sequencing, which was performed with the immunoSEQ assay at survey resolution or with the hsTCRB kit. The authors processed their data as follows. The immunoSEQ software handled initial read processing, and the LymphoSeq R package was used for repertoire analyses. Clonality was computed as 1 minus normalized Shannon entropy; Gini coefficient was also calculated for each TRB dataset. Phenotypes of unsorted samples were inferred by mapping TRB sequences from sorted subsets of the recipient or donor onto the same recipient's unsorted samples. The source is immuneACCESS, and TCRdb retained only in-frame sequences with V and J called. Part of the clones is not carried over; for the studies checked, unresolved V genes explain less than half of this, and the remainder is unexplained. From that table come the V and J calls and clone size; the DNA was used to work out D and trimming. For this sample, about 2,300 clones appear and none is a singleton. The ten largest clonotypes hold less than 25% of the sample.

These data are taken from a study of T cells after posttransplantation cyclophosphamide (dated by TCRdb to about 2016). About the investigation overall: Using TRB sequencing, the study followed how the T cell repertoire rebuilt after myeloablative bone marrow transplantation with posttransplantation cyclophosphamide given as GVHD prophylaxis. Samples from a few dozen PTCy-treated patients, along with samples from around 16 of their related bone marrow donors, underwent antigen receptor sequencing. Blood from all 35 or so PTCy patients with 1-year posttransplant specimens was subjected to TRB sequencing. Up to about 3 additional blood samples from 2 to 5.2 years after transplant were also TRB-sequenced in 3 patients, as was pretransplant blood from several patients. Because TRA and TRB clonality were tightly correlated in 8 or 9 samples, subsequent TCR analyses were focused on TRB only. Public TRB sequences were checked against a database of over 3,500 sequences associated with responses to pathogens, tumor antigens, self-antigens and alloantigens.

Overall study results and their limits: The TRB repertoires of T cells infiltrating skin or GI tract showed only limited overlap with the TRB repertoires of T cells in blood. Across a few dozen patients, TRB clonality was highly associated with recipient CMV seropositivity and CMV reactivation, and diversity in PTCy patients was similar to diversity in CNI/methotrexate controls. At 1-2 months, donor-recipient similarity was low but rose over the first year, and the later blood repertoires were often dominated by donor CD8+ memory clones.

In the paper's terms, the treatment or condition label means: high-dose cyclophosphamide on days +3 and +4 as single-agent GVHD prophylaxis. For conditioning, the PTCy patients got busulfan and fludarabine, then a related or unrelated marrow graft, followed by cyclophosphamide on days +3 and +4. PTCy-treated patients came from a prospective multi-institutional clinical trial. Mononuclear cells from peripheral blood and bone marrow were separated by Ficoll-Hypaque density centrifugation and then cryopreserved. Material: PBMCs, obtained after an allogeneic stem cell transplant with post-transplant cyclophosphamide. The clonotype was recovered from a female patient between 55 and 75 years old who received an allogeneic stem cell transplant from an unrelated donor, was CMV-positive, and had acute GVHD only. In patients who had a transplant, some T cells may come from the graft donor. The V and J genes are TRBV28 and TRBJ2-1, and 12 junction bases match TRBD2. The CDR3 reads CASSLVGLAGHEQFF. The nucleotides read TGTGCCAGCAGTTTAGTCGGACTAGCGGGGCATGAGCAGTTCTTC.